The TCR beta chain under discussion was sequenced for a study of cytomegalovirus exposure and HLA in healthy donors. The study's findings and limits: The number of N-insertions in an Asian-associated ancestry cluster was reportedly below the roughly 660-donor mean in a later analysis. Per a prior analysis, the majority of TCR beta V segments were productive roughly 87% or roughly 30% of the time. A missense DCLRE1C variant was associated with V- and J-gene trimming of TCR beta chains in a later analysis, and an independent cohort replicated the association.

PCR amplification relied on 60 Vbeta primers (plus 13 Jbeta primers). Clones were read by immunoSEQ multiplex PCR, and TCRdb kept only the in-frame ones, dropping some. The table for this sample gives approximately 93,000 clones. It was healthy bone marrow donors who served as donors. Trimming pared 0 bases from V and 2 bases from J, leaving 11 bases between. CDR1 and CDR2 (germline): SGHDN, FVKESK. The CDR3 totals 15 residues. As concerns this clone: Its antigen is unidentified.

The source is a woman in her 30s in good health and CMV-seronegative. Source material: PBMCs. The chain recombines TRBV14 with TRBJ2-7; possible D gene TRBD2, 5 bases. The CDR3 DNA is TGTGCCAGCAGCCAAGAACGGCTAGCCCCCTACGAGCAGTACTTC. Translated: CASSQERLAPYEQYF.